These 9 T cell receptor beta chains originate from one sample sequenced in a study of a mutant IDH1 vaccine in newly diagnosed glioma. This table comes from immunoSEQ multiplex PCR, and its TCRdb copy is limited to in-frame clones, with some not included. The sample consists of 35,000 to 50,000 clones, less than 95% of them appearing once. No antigen has been identified for these receptors. Time point specified: week 23, last vaccination. Each dose delivered 300 ug of mutant IDH1 20-mer peptide subcutaneously with imiquimod. The sequencing here drew on PBMCs, taken from a glioma patient whose treatment included an IDH1 peptide vaccine. The receptors were sampled from a man between 50 and 59 years old with glioma.

The chain combines TRBV9 with TRBJ2-1; 9 bases align to TRBD2. Unmatched junction bases numbered 10, after V lost 0 bases and J lost 9 bases. This CDR3 spans 16 amino acids. The V gene's germline CDR1 is SGDLS and CDR2 YYNGEE. CDR3 in DNA: TGTGCCAGCAGCGTAGATAGCGGGAGAAAGATGGGTGAGCAGTTCTTC. Translating it yields CASSVDSGRKMGEQFF.

The chain couples TRBV5-6 to TRBJ1-1; TRBD1 might be the D (5 bases). V lost 3 bases and J 4 bases, leaving 19 bases between the germline ends. The CDR3 is 16 amino acids. The germline CDR1 and CDR2 sequences are SGHDT and YYEEEE. DNA of the CDR3: TGTGCCAGCAGCTCGGGGGGGTCATTTTTATTCACTGAAGCTTTCTTT. Its protein product is CASSSGGSFLFTEAFF.

The table lists this clone with a count of one. This chain links TRBV6-6 with TRBJ1-5; D remains ambiguous. The CDR3 consists of 15 residues. Trimming stripped 2 bases from V and 0 bases from J, with 8 bases between. Germline loops: CDR1 MNHNY, CDR2 SVGAGI (reference sequence). The CDR3 DNA reads TGTGCCAGCAGTTACCCAGATCGTAGCAATCAGCCCCAGCATTTT. Its translation is CASSYPDRSNQPQHF.

The chain employs TRBV10-3 and TRBJ2-5; 7 positions match TRBD1. The germline CDR1 and CDR2 sequences are ENHRY and SYGVKD. Losses at the gene ends were 6 bases for V and 1 base for J; bases not matched to a gene: 2. CDR3 length: 13 residues. DNA for the CDR3: TGTGCCATCAGGGGACAGCTCCAAGAGACCCAGTACTTC. This sequence encodes CAIRGQLQETQYF.

This clone was picked up one time. The chain employs TRBV7-2 and TRBJ1-5; 7 bases map to TRBD1. With V trimmed by 5 bases and J by 3 bases, 4 bases remained unmatched. Per the germline V gene, CDR1 is SGHTA and CDR2 is FQGNSA. This CDR3 has 14 amino acids. CDR3 coding DNA: TGTGCCAGCAGCCGGACAGGATCCAATCAGCCCCAGCATTTT. Translation: CASSRTGSNQPQHF.

This clone was found a few times. J is TRBJ1-1 and V is TRBV28; 11 positions agree with TRBD1. CDR3 size: 13 residues. Per germline, CDR1 MDHEN and CDR2 SYDVKM. Trimming at V came to 6 bases and at J to 7 bases, leaving 4 bases not matched to a gene. CDR3 in amino acids: CASSPGQGDEAFF. DNA of the CDR3: TGTGCCAGCAGCCCGGGACAGGGGGATGAAGCTTTCTTT.

The chain couples TRBV9 to TRBJ1-5; TRBD1 might be the D (5 bases). The V end was cut by 0 bases, the J end by 3 bases, with 10 bases between. Germline-derived CDR1 and CDR2 are SGDLS and YYNGEE. The CDR3 is 15 residues long. This chain's CDR3 is CASSVEGRHNQPQHF. The DNA of the CDR3 is TGTGCCAGCAGCGTAGAGGGGCGGCACAATCAGCCCCAGCATTTT. Full variable domain (outside the CDR3, taken from reference TRBV9 and TRBJ1-5): DSGVTQTPKHLITATGQRVTLRCSPRSGDLSVYWYQQSLDQGLQFLIQYYNGEERAKGNILERFSAQQFPDLHSELNLSSLELGDSALYFCASSVEGRHNQPQHFGDGTRLSIL.

This chain links TRBV5-1 with TRBJ1-2; TRBD1 agrees at 8 bases. The CDR3 spans 16 residues. Unmatched junction bases numbered 12, after V lost 4 bases and J lost 4 bases. Germline CDR1 and CDR2: SGHRS and YFSETQ. The CDR3 DNA reads as TGCGCCAGCAGCCCAGGACAGGGACTAGAGGGCTATGGCTACACCTTC. Amino acids: CASSPGQGLEGYGYTF.

The chain has TRBV7-6 and TRBJ1-1, with D possibly matching TRBD1 (5 bases). V was shortened by 1 base and J by 8 bases, with 17 bases between the two germline ends. CDR3 length: 15 amino acids. The germline V gene encodes CDR1 SGHVS and CDR2 FNYEAQ. CDR3 sequence: CASSLENLRGTEAFF. The DNA for the CDR3 is TGTGCCAGCAGCTTAGAAAACCTTAGGGGCACGGAAGCTTTCTTT.